Each of the 18 T cell receptor beta chains below was sequenced from the same sample in a study of shared clonotypes between healthy human individuals. This table comes from immunoSEQ multiplex PCR, and its TCRdb copy is limited to in-frame clones, with some not included. The profile covers over 2 million clones, with roughly 94% appearing a single time and approximately 0.13% taken by the ten largest. The sample consisted of naive CD4+ T cells sorted from blood. The sample's subset: CD45RA+ positively selected. The receptors stem from a man younger than 35 in good health.

The rearrangement joins TRBV25-1 to TRBJ1-2, with 9 bases fitting TRBD1. Trimming took 1 base from V and 0 from J; bases not matched to a gene: 6. The CDR3 contains 17 residues. The germline gives CDR1 MGHDK, CDR2 SYGVNS. The CDR3 DNA reads as TGTGCCAGCAGTGAATCGACGGGACAGGGTTCTAACTATGGCTACACCTTC. Amino acid sequence: CASSESTGQGSNYGYTF.

J is TRBJ2-7 and V is TRBV6-5; D uncertain. V lost 8 bases and J 7 bases, leaving 15 bases between the germline ends. Germline-derived CDR1 and CDR2 are MNHEY and SVGAGI. The CDR3 extends over 12 amino acids. The CDR3 sequence: CASLNLQREQYF. The CDR3 nucleotides read TGTGCCAGCTTAAACCTACAGAGAGAGCAGTACTTC.

This chain connects TRBV7-2 to TRBJ2-7; 14 positions agree with TRBD2. This CDR3 is built from 16 residues. From germline, CDR1 is SGHTA and CDR2 FQGNSA. With V trimmed by 4 bases and J by 4 bases, 6 bases remained unmatched. CDR3 in DNA: TGTGCCAGCAGCTCACAGGGACTAGCGGGAGTGTACGAGCAGTACTTC. This sequence encodes CASSSQGLAGVYEQYF.

V and J are TRBV15 and TRBJ1-4; D may be TRBD1 (6 bases). V lost 0 bases and J lost 1, with 12 bases in between. Germline loops: CDR1 LNHNV, CDR2 YYDKDF (reference sequence). This CDR3 spans 17 amino acids. CDR3 loop: CATSRDPEGGTNEKLFF. DNA of the CDR3: TGTGCCACCAGCAGAGATCCGGAGGGGGGAACTAATGAAAAACTGTTTTTT.

As DNA, the CDR3 is TGTGCCAGCAGCTTAGTTACCCTAATGACTAGCGGGAAGACCGGGGAGCTGTTTTTT. Translation: CASSLVTLMTSGKTGELFF. The chain joins TRBV7-2 to TRBJ2-2; 11 nucleotides align to TRBD2. Germline V CDR1 and CDR2: SGHTA, FQGNSA. Trimming took 1 base from V and 5 from J; bases not matched to a gene: 12. This CDR3 contains 19 residues.

This sequence joins TRBV5-4 and TRBJ2-5, with D possibly matching TRBD2 (6 bases). The CDR3 spans 14 residues. The V end was cut by 3 bases, the J end by 1 base, with 10 bases between. Germline V gene sequence: CDR1 SGHNT, CDR2 YYREEE (reference sequence). The CDR3 DNA sequence: TGTGCCAGCAGCTCACGGGGGAGCCAAGAGACCCAGTACTTC. Translated, it gives CASSSRGSQETQYF. The whole variable domain, remainder taken from reference TRBV5-4 and TRBJ2-5, is ETGVTQSPTHLIKTRGQQVTLRCSSQSGHNTVSWYQQALGQGPQFIFQYYREEENGRGNFPPRFSGLQFPNYSSELNVNALELDDSALYLCASSSRGSQETQYFGPGTRLLVL.

V is TRBV30 and J is TRBJ2-7, with 12 bases identical to TRBD2. The CDR3 runs 14 residues. V lost 0 bases to trimming and J lost 5 bases; unmatched junction nucleotides: 2. CDR1 and CDR2 from the germline V gene are GTSNPN and SVGIG (reference sequence). CDR3 DNA: TGTGCCTGGAGTGTGACTAGCGGGAGACACGAGCAGTACTTC. Translated, it gives CAWSVTSGRHEQYF.

This clone was counted only a few times. This chain links TRBV28 with TRBJ2-1, with 10 bases matching TRBD2. With 5 bases clipped from V and 6 bases from J, the junction kept 7 bases outside the gene matches. CDR1 is MDHEN and CDR2 is SYDVKM in the germline V gene. This CDR3 contains 15 residues. The CDR3 protein is CASSPPLAGSNEQFF. CDR3 DNA: TGTGCCAGCAGTCCCCCACTAGCGGGGTCCAATGAGCAGTTCTTC.

Comments on this clone: One end of the junction does not line up with germline, which may come from a read error. The chain combines TRBV15 with TRBJ2-7; 8 nucleotides match TRBD2. CDR3 length: 13 residues. Germline V gene data show CDR1 as LNHNV and CDR2 as YYDKDF (reference sequence). CDR3 nucleotides: TGTGCCACCACCAGAGGGACTAGGAATGAGCAGTACTTC. It is translated as CATTRGTRNEQYF. Looking up the rest from reference TRBV15 and TRBJ2-7 gives the full variable domain: DAMVIQNPRYQVTQFGKPVTLSCSQTLNHNVMYWYQQKSSQAPKLLFHYYDKDFNNEADTPDNFQSRRPNTSFCFLDIRSPGLGDTAMYLCATTRGTRNEQYFGPGTRLTVT.

The chain uses TRBV18 and TRBJ1-5, with TRBD1 matching over 8 bases. The CDR3 runs 16 residues. Losses at the gene ends were 1 base for V and 6 bases for J; bases not matched to a gene: 8. CDR1 and CDR2 (germline): KGHSH, LQKENI. CDR3 amino acids: CASSPLGGQVLQPQHF. The CDR3 DNA reads as TGTGCCAGCTCACCACTCGGGGGACAGGTACTTCAGCCCCAGCATTTT. Full variable domain (rest looked up from reference TRBV18 and TRBJ1-5): NAGVMQNPRHLVRRRGQEARLRCSPMKGHSHVYWYRQLPEEGLKFMVYLQKENIIDESGMPKERFSAEFPKEGPSILRIQQVVRGDSAAYFCASSPLGGQVLQPQHFGDGTRLSIL.

The table lists this clone with a count of one. The chain has TRBV5-4 and TRBJ2-7; possibly TRBD2 for D (5 bases). The V end lost 0 bases, the J end lost 1 base, and 11 bases lay between the germline ends. Germline assignment: CDR1 SGHNT and CDR2 YYREEE (reference sequence). This CDR3 is 15 amino acids long. CDR3 region: CASSLVTSQSYEQYF. DNA for the CDR3: TGTGCCAGCAGCTTGGTAACTAGTCAATCCTACGAGCAGTACTTC. Complete variable domain (other parts from reference TRBV5-4 and TRBJ2-7): ETGVTQSPTHLIKTRGQQVTLRCSSQSGHNTVSWYQQALGQGPQFIFQYYREEENGRGNFPPRFSGLQFPNYSSELNVNALELDDSALYLCASSLVTSQSYEQYFGPGTRLTVT.

V and J are TRBV28 and TRBJ1-4; D is ambiguous. The CDR3 spans 13 residues. CDR1 and CDR2 from the germline V gene are MDHEN and SYDVKM. Trimming took 4 bases from V and 7 from J, leaving 10 bases between them. The DNA of the CDR3 is TGTGCCAGCAGTTGGGTGGAGATTGAAAAACTGTTTTTT. It is translated as CASSWVEIEKLFF.

V is TRBV5-4 and J is TRBJ2-5; TRBD2 matches at 9 bases. Germline V lookup: CDR1 SGHNT, CDR2 YYREEE (reference sequence). The CDR3 totals 17 residues. With V trimmed by 7 bases and J by 7 bases, 20 bases remained unmatched. In DNA form, the CDR3 reads TGTGCCAGCGGAACCCCCTCCGGGGCGGGAGGGCCCTCGACCCAGTACTTC. It codes for CASGTPSGAGGPSTQYF.

This chain uses TRBV9 with TRBJ2-1; D ambiguous. This CDR3 is built from 14 residues. Trimming shortened V by 0 bases and J by 4 bases, and 8 bases separated the two germline ends. Germline lookup yields CDR1 SGDLS and CDR2 YYNGEE. In DNA, the CDR3 is TGTGCCAGCAGCGTAGCTCAGAATTACAATGAGCAGTTCTTC. Encoded protein: CASSVAQNYNEQFF.

This clone showed up just once. V is TRBV5-1 and J is TRBJ2-2, with 8 bases that match TRBD1. The CDR3 runs to 15 residues. The V and J ends lost 4 bases and 6 bases, in that order; junction bases with no gene match: 8. Germline loops: CDR1 SGHRS, CDR2 YFSETQ. In nucleotides, the CDR3 is TGCGCCAGCAGCGTGTCTCGGACAGGGCCCGGGGAGCTGTTTTTT. It translates to CASSVSRTGPGELFF.

This CDR3 reads CASRVSGFPYEQYF. CDR3 in DNA: TGCGCCAGCAGGGTTAGCGGGTTTCCCTACGAGCAGTACTTC. V usage is TRBV10-1 and J usage is TRBJ2-7; 7 bases map to TRBD2. The CDR3 has 14 residues. Germline V CDR1 and CDR2: WNHNN, SYGVQD (reference sequence). The junction had 7 bases not matched to a gene; V was cut back by 6 bases and J by 2 bases.

V is TRBV19 and J is TRBJ1-2, with D possibly TRBD1 on 5 matching bases. CDR3 size: 14 residues. Germline values: CDR1 LNHDA, CDR2 SQIVND (reference sequence). Trimming left V 10 bases short and J 4 bases short, with 19 bases between. The CDR3 loop reads CATKWGVAAYGYTF. In DNA, the CDR3 is TGTGCCACCAAATGGGGGGTCGCCGCCTATGGCTACACCTTC.

The chain uses TRBV6-1 and TRBJ2-4, with TRBD2 matching 13 bases. The CDR3 sequence is 19 residues long. In germline, CDR1 is MNHNS, CDR2 SASEGT. The J segment lost 0 bases and the V segment lost 2 bases, leaving 7 bases of the junction unmatched. The CDR3 reads CASSERTSGSDLAKNIQYF. CDR3 DNA sequence: TGTGCCAGCAGTGAAAGGACTAGCGGGAGCGACCTAGCCAAAAACATTCAGTACTTC.